This TCR beta chain is from a study of blood T cell repertoires in COVID-19. This clone has more than one count but fewer than ten. Under the authors' procedure: Amplifying reference gene primers gave estimates of nucleated cell counts. Repertoires were generated with immunoSEQ multiplex PCR, while TCRdb's copy carries only in-frame clones and drops some. That table is the source of V, J and clone size, and D and trimming were worked out from the DNA. The sample records some 140,000 clones, about 72% being singletons. Germline V gene lookup returns CDR1 MNHNS and CDR2 SASEGT. V was clipped by 3 bases and J by 5 bases; unmatched bases: 3. The CDR3 consists of 13 residues.

Sequenced: peripheral blood. J is TRBJ1-2 and V is TRBV6-1, with TRBD1 matching 7 bases. This TCR was recovered from a man aged 60-69 years who had recovered from COVID-19. The CDR3 DNA is TGTGCCAGCAGTGAGGGACAGTGGTATGGCTACACCTTC. It yields the protein CASSEGQWYGYTF.